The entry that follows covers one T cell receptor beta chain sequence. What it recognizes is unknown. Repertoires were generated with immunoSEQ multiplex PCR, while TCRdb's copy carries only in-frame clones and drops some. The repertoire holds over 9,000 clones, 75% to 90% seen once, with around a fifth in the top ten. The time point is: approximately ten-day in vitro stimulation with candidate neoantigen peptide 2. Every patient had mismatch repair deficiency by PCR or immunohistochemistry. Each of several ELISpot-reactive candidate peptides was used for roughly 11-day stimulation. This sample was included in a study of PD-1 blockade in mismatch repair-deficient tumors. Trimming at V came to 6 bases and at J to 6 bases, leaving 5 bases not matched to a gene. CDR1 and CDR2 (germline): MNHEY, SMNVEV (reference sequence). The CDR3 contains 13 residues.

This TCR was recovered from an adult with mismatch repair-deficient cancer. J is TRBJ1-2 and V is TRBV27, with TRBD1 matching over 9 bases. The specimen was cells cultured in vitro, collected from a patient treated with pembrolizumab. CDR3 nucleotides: TGTGCCAGCAGACCACAGGGGGCACATGGCTACACCTTC. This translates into CASRPQGAHGYTF.